This TCR beta chain was found in a study of OX40 agonist ivuxolimab in advanced cancers. Study background: In three patients, partial responses were observed, one with hepatocellular carcinoma and two with cutaneous melanoma.

CDR1 is SGHVS and CDR2 is FNYEAQ in the germline V gene. The V and J ends lost 6 bases and 8 bases respectively, with 19 bases between them. This CDR3 is built from 14 residues. Broader study findings: Expansion of clones was among the lowest in partial responders at 0.1-3.0 mg/kg. The CD4+ and CD8+ T cells in the blood had expanded clonally by week 6 at 0.1 to 3.0 mg/kg. Researchers did not determine the expanded peripheral T cells' antigen specificity.

Sequencing was performed with immunoSEQ multiplex PCR; in TCRdb, only in-frame clones are kept and a portion is missing. Altogether roughly 63,000 clones are present, 89% being singletons, with the ten largest covering approximately 13%. About this clone itself: Its antigen remains unknown.

The sequencing used CD4+ or CD8+ T cells sorted from blood, collected in a trial of the OX40 agonist ivuxolimab. This TCR came from an adult with an advanced solid tumor such as melanoma, head and neck, liver or kidney cancer. The genes are TRBV7-6 and TRBJ1-2; no reliable D call. The CDR3 protein is CASSKENSWYGYTF. The CDR3 nucleotides read TGTGCCAGCAGTAAAGAGAACTCCTGGTACGGCTACACCTTC.